Below, one T cell receptor (beta chain) is given with its context. Germline loops: CDR1 SGHNT, CDR2 YYREEE (reference sequence). Between the trimmed V and J ends, which lost 3 bases and 7 bases, there was a span of 20 bases. The CDR3 runs to 15 residues. The sample belongs to a study of blood T cell repertoires in COVID-19. About the study: The United States, Italy and Spain were the sources of the acute and convalescent COVID-19 samples.

Per the original methods: Amplification of reference gene primers was used by the study to estimate nucleated cell counts. Using immunoSEQ multiplex PCR, the repertoire was profiled, and TCRdb retains in-frame clones only, with some absent. D and trimming were read from the DNA, whereas the V and J calls and clone size are those reported in that table. The sample yields some 150,000 clones, 80% to 90% seen once. The V gene is TRBV5-4, the J gene TRBJ2-7, with D perhaps matching TRBD1 (6 bases). The sequenced sample was peripheral blood. The clonotype comes from a woman in her fifties or sixties with acute or convalescent COVID-19. CDR3 sequence (DNA): TGTGCCAGCAGCTCAGGGGCCGGGGATTCGAGGGAGCAGTACTTC. Translation gives CASSSGAGDSREQYF.